The clone carrying this T cell receptor beta chain turned up a few times. Its specificity is not known. TCRdb itself ran the 5' RACE reads through MiXCR, one entry per CDR3 protein. The sample includes approximately 340,000 distinct CDR3 sequences, roughly 8.7% of them seen just once. Trimming took off 2 bases at V and 2 bases at J, with 11 bases between the two ends. The germline V gene encodes CDR1 SGHRS and CDR2 YFSETQ. This CDR3 is 15 amino acids long. This sample is drawn from a study of T cells after yellow fever vaccination. At the level of the study: The SMART-Seq v4 Ultra Low Input method served to prepare the low-cell-number fractions.

Study conclusions and caveats: Within FACS-sorted repertoires, abundant clonotypes contaminating from the bulk population could be present. Clones that expanded after primary vaccination mostly reappeared after the booster (96% CD4, roughly 90% CD8).

This sequence joins TRBV5-1 and TRBJ2-1; D possibly corresponds to TRBD1 (5 bases). The receptor was derived from a man younger than 35 who received the YFV17D yellow fever vaccine. This specimen consisted of PBMCs, obtained on the day of the first yellow fever vaccination. As DNA, the CDR3 is TGCGCCAGCAGCTTCACTGGGGCCCCCTACAATGAGCAGTTCTTC. This translates into CASSFTGAPYNEQFF.